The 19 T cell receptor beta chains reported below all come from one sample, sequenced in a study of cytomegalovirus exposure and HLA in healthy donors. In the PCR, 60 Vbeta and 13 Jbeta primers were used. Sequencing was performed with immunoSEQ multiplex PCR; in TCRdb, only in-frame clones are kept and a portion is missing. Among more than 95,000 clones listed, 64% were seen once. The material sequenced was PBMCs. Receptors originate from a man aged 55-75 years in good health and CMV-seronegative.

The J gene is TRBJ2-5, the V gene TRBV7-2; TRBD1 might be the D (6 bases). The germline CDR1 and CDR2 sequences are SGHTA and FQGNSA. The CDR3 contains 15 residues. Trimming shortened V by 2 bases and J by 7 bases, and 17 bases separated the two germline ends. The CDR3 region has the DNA TGTGCCAGCAGCTTATTATCTCAGGGGACCGGGACCCAGTACTTC. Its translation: CASSLLSQGTGTQYF.

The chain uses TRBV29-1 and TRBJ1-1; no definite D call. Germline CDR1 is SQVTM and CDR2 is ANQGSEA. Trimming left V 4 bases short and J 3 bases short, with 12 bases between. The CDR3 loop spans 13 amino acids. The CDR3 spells CSVVRSADTEAFF. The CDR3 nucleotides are TGCAGCGTTGTTAGAAGTGCTGACACTGAAGCTTTCTTT.

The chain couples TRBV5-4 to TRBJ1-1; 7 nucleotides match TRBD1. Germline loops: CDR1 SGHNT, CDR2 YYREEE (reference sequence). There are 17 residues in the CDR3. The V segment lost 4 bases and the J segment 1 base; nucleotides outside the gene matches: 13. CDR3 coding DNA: TGTGCCAGCAGCGGGAGAGGGGGCAGGACCCCGAACACTGAAGCTTTCTTT. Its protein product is CASSGRGGRTPNTEAFF. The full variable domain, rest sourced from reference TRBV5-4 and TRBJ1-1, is ETGVTQSPTHLIKTRGQQVTLRCSSQSGHNTVSWYQQALGQGPQFIFQYYREEENGRGNFPPRFSGLQFPNYSSELNVNALELDDSALYLCASSGRGGRTPNTEAFFGQGTRLTVV.

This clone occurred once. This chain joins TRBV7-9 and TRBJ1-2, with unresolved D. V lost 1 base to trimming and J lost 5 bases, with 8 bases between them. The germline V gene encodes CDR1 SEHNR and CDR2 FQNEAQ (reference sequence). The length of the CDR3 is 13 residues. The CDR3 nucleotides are TGTGCCAGCAGCTTAGGAGGGCAGTATGGCTACACCTTC. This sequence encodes CASSLGGQYGYTF.

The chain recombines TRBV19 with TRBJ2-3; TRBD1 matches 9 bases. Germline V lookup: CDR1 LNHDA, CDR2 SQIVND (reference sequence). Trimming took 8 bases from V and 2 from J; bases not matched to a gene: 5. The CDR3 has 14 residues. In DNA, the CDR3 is TGTGCCAGTGCCAGACAGGGGGACACAGATACGCAGTATTTT. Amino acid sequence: CASARQGDTDTQYF.

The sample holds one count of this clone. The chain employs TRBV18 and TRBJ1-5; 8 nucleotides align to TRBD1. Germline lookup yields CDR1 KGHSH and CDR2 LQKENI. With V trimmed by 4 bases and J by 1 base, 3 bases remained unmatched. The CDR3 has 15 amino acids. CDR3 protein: CASSLTGVSNQPQHF. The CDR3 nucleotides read TGTGCCAGCTCACTGACAGGGGTAAGCAATCAGCCCCAGCATTTT.

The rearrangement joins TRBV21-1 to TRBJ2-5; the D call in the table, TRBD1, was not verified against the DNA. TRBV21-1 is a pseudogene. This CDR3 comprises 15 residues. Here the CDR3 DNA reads TGTGCCAGCAGCCGCCGGACAGGACCCCAAGAGACCCAGTACTTC. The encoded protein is CASSRRTGPQETQYF.

The CDR3 DNA reads as TGCAGCGTTGTCGTCCCCAGTATGAACACTGAAGCTTTCTTT. Encoded protein: CSVVVPSMNTEAFF. This chain joins TRBV29-1 and TRBJ1-1, with D hard to call. This CDR3 is built from 14 residues. V was shortened by 4 bases and J by 0 bases, with 12 bases between the two germline ends. CDR1 is SQVTM and CDR2 is ANQGSEA in the germline V gene.

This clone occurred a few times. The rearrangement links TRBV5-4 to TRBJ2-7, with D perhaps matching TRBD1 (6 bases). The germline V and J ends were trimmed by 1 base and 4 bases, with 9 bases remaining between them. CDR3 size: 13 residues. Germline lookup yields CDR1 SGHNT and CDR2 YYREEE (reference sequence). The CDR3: CASSLPQGYEQYF. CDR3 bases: TGTGCCAGCAGCTTGCCACAGGGTTACGAGCAGTACTTC.

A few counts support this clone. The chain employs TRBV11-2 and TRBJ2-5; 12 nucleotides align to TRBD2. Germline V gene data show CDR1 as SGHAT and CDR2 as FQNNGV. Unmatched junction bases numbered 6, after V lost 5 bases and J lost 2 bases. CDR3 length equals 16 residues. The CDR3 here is CASSVRLAGVQETQYF. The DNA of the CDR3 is TGTGCCAGCAGCGTAAGACTAGCGGGGGTACAAGAGACCCAGTACTTC.

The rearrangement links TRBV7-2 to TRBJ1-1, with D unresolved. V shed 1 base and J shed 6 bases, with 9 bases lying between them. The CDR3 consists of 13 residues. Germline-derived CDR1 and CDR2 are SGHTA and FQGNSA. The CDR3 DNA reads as TGTGCCAGCAGCTTAGATTTCCGAGCTGAAGCTTTCTTT. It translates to CASSLDFRAEAFF.

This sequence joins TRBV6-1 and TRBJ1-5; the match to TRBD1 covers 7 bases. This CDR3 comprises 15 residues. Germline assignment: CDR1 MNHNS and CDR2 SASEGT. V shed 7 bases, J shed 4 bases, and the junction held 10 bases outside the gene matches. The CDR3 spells CASTTGLGKNQPQHF. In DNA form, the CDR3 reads TGTGCCAGCACGACAGGGCTGGGAAAAAATCAGCCCCAGCATTTT.

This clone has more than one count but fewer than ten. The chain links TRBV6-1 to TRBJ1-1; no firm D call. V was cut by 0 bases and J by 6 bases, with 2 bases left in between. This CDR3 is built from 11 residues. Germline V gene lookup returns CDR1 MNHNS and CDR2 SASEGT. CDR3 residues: CASSEASEAFF. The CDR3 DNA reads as TGTGCCAGCAGTGAAGCCTCTGAAGCTTTCTTT.

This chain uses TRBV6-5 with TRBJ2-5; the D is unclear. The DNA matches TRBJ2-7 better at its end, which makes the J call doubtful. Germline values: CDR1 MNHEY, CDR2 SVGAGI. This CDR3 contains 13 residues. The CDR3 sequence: CASSYSFEYEQYF. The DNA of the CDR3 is TGTGCCAGCAGTTACTCCTTTGAATACGAGCAGTACTTC.

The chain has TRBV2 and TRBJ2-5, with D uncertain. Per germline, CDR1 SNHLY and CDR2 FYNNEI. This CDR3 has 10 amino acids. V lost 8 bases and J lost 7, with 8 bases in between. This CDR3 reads CASERATQYF. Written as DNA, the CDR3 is TGTGCCAGCGAAAGAGCGACCCAGTACTTC.

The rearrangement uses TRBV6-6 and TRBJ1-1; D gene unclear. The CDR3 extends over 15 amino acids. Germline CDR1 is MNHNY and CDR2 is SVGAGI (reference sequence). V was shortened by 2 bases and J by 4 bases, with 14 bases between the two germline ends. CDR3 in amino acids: CASSYGAGVTTEAFF. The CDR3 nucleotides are TGTGCCAGCAGTTACGGAGCGGGTGTTACCACTGAAGCTTTCTTT.

The CDR3 nucleotides are TGTGCCAGTAGCCCACTCACGACAGATAGCAATCAGCCCCAGCATTTT. The encoded protein is CASSPLTTDSNQPQHF. The chain has TRBV19 and TRBJ1-5, with D maybe TRBD1 (5 bases). The CDR3 runs 16 residues. Germline CDR1 LNHDA, CDR2 SQIVND (reference sequence). Trimming took off 6 bases at V and 0 bases at J, with 15 bases between the two ends.

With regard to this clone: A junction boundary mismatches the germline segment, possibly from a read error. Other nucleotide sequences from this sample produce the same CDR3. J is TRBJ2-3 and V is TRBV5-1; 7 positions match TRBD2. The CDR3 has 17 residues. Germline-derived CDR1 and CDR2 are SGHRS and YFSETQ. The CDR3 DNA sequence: TGCGCCAGCAGCTTTTCGGTGGGAGGGCTTGGCACAGATACACAGTATTTT. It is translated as CASSFSVGGLGTDTQYF.

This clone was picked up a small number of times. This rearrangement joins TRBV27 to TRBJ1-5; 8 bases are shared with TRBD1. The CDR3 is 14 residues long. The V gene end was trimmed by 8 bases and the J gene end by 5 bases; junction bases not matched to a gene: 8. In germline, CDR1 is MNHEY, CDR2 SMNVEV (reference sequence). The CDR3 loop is CASWGAGGDQPQHF. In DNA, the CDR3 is TGTGCCAGCTGGGGGGCAGGGGGCGATCAGCCCCAGCATTTT.